These 25 T cell receptor beta chains were all obtained from the same sample, sequenced in a study of CD4+ T cells in melanoma. TCRdb's table, derived via immunoSEQ multiplex PCR, lists solely in-frame clones and lacks some. The profile shows more than 90,000 clones, around 93% of them singletons. Sequencing was performed on peripheral blood. Receptor source: a human donor with melanoma.

CDR3 coding DNA: TGCGCCAGCAGTCAACACCCGGGACAGGTCAATCAGCCCCAGCATTTT. It yields the protein CASSQHPGQVNQPQHF. The chain employs TRBV23-1 and TRBJ1-5; TRBD1 aligns across 8 bases. TRBV23-1 is flagged as an ORF with uncertain function. The CDR3 runs to 16 residues. V gave up 2 bases and J gave up 3 bases; unmatched junction bases: 6.

The genes are TRBV28 and TRBJ2-7; D not resolved. Germline V gene lookup returns CDR1 MDHEN and CDR2 SYDVKM. V was cut by 3 bases and J by 5 bases, with 14 bases left in between. The CDR3 loop spans 14 amino acids. The CDR3 is CASSFHRDRNEQYF. CDR3 coding DNA: TGTGCCAGCAGTTTTCATAGGGATCGGAACGAGCAGTACTTC.

The chain employs TRBV10-3 and TRBJ1-3, with D perhaps matching TRBD1 (5 bases). The V end lost 4 bases, the J end lost 0 bases, and 10 bases lay between the germline ends. Per germline, CDR1 ENHRY and CDR2 SYGVKD. This CDR3 is 15 amino acids long. The CDR3 region is CAISAGPDSGNTIYF. The CDR3 nucleotides are TGTGCCATCAGTGCGGGACCGGACTCTGGAAACACCATATATTTT.

The chain employs TRBV9 and TRBJ2-3; D unresolved. Trimming took 4 bases from V and 3 from J, leaving 12 bases between them. This CDR3 is 14 amino acids long. The germline V gene has CDR1 SGDLS and CDR2 YYNGEE. The CDR3 spells CASSTGPSTDTQYF. The CDR3 coding sequence is TGTGCCAGCAGCACCGGACCCTCAACAGATACGCAGTATTTT. Complete variable domain (other parts from reference TRBV9 and TRBJ2-3): DSGVTQTPKHLITATGQRVTLRCSPRSGDLSVYWYQQSLDQGLQFLIQYYNGEERAKGNILERFSAQQFPDLHSELNLSSLELGDSALYFCASSTGPSTDTQYFGPGTRLTVL.

The chain recombines TRBV2 with TRBJ1-1; no definite D call. V lost 0 bases, J lost 0 bases, and 14 bases lay in between. Germline values: CDR1 SNHLY, CDR2 FYNNEI. The CDR3 is 17 amino acids. The CDR3 coding sequence is TGTGCCAGCAGTGAAGCGCTTCTTACAGCCATGAACACTGAAGCTTTCTTT. Its protein product is CASSEALLTAMNTEAFF.

The rearrangement joins TRBV7-2 to TRBJ2-7; D may be TRBD1 (6 bases). Trimming left V 1 base short and J 2 bases short, with 12 bases between. This CDR3 spans 15 amino acids. Per germline, CDR1 SGHTA and CDR2 FQGNSA. The DNA for the CDR3 is TGTGCCAGCAGCTTAGTTTGGGACAAGGCCTACGAGCAGTACTTC. It is translated as CASSLVWDKAYEQYF.

The V call is TRBV28, the J call TRBJ1-6; D uncertain. CDR1 and CDR2 from the germline V gene are MDHEN and SYDVKM. V lost 6 bases to trimming and J lost 0 bases, with 9 bases between them. The CDR3 spans 15 residues. In nucleotides, the CDR3 is TGTGCCAGCAGCTCTTACGTCTCCTATAATTCACCCCTCCACTTT. Translation gives CASSSYVSYNSPLHF. Filled out from reference TRBV28 and TRBJ1-6, the complete variable domain reads DVKVTQSSRYLVKRTGEKVFLECVQDMDHENMFWYRQDPGLGLRLIYFSYDVKMKEKGDIPEGYSVSREKKERFSLILESASTNQTSMYLCASSSYVSYNSPLHFGNGTRLTVT.

The V call is TRBV7-2, the J call TRBJ1-2, with 7 bases fitting TRBD1. CDR1 is SGHTA, CDR2 FQGNSA, per germline. With 1 base clipped from V and 4 bases from J, the junction kept 9 bases outside the gene matches. This CDR3 has 16 residues. CDR3 amino acids: CASSLVGRGGRYGYTF. DNA for the CDR3: TGTGCCAGCAGCTTAGTGGGAAGAGGGGGCCGCTATGGCTACACCTTC. The variable domain in full, completed from reference TRBV7-2 and TRBJ1-2, reads GAGVSQSPSNKVTEKGKDVELRCDPISGHTALYWYRQSLGQGLEFLIYFQGNSAPDKSGLPSDRFSAERTGGSVSTLTIQRTQQEDSAVYLCASSLVGRGGRYGYTFGSGTRLTVV.

V and J are TRBV7-9 and TRBJ2-7; D remains unclear. Trimming took 3 bases from V and 1 from J, leaving 7 bases between them. Germline lookup yields CDR1 SEHNR and CDR2 FQNEAQ (reference sequence). The CDR3 spans 13 residues. In nucleotides, the CDR3 is TGTGCCAGCAGCTTCACAAGGTCCTACGAGCAGTACTTC. Its translation is CASSFTRSYEQYF.

The chain joins TRBV5-1 to TRBJ1-2; 9 bases fit TRBD1. This CDR3 is 14 amino acids long. Germline lookup yields CDR1 SGHRS and CDR2 YFSETQ. V lost 0 bases, J lost 7 bases, and 4 bases stayed unmatched. CDR3 nucleotide sequence: TGCGCCAGCAGCTTGGAACAGGGGGCGGGTGGCTACACCTTC. This codes for CASSLEQGAGGYTF. The full variable domain, its missing parts supplied by reference TRBV5-1 and TRBJ1-2, is KAGVTQTPRYLIKTRGQQVTLSCSPISGHRSVSWYQQTPGQGLQFLFEYFSETQRNKGNFPGRFSGRQFSNSRSEMNVSTLELGDSALYLCASSLEQGAGGYTFGSGTRLTVV.

The chain is built from TRBV7-6 and TRBJ2-2; D is undetermined. The CDR3 totals 14 residues. The V gene lost 0 bases and the J gene lost 1 base, with 3 bases spanning the gap. CDR1 and CDR2 (germline): SGHVS, FNYEAQ. CDR3 region: CASSLAVNTGELFF. The DNA of the CDR3 is TGTGCCAGCAGCTTAGCGGTGAACACCGGGGAGCTGTTTTTT.

In its sample, this clone was seen once. V and J are TRBV11-2 and TRBJ2-7; D perhaps matches TRBD2 (6 bases). Germline V lookup: CDR1 SGHAT, CDR2 FQNNGV. V was shortened by 1 base and J by 7 bases, with 11 bases between the two germline ends. The CDR3 has 13 amino acids. Here the CDR3 reads CASSLGGGWEQYF. The CDR3 DNA reads TGTGCCAGCAGCTTAGGAGGAGGGTGGGAGCAGTACTTC. Variable domain in full (rest from reference TRBV11-2 and TRBJ2-7): EAGVAQSPRYKIIEKRQSVAFWCNPISGHATLYWYQQILGQGPKLLIQFQNNGVVDDSQLPKDRFSAERLKGVDSTLKIQPAKLEDSAVYLCASSLGGGWEQYFGPGTRLTVT.

The chain joins TRBV28 to TRBJ2-1, with 8 nucleotides matching TRBD2. From germline, CDR1 is MDHEN and CDR2 SYDVKM. V shed 3 bases and J 8 bases; nucleotides not matched to a gene: 6. CDR3 length: 14 amino acids. The CDR3 nucleotides read TGTGCCAGCAGTTTCCAGCGGGAGTCCGATGAGCAGTTCTTC. This gives the protein CASSFQRESDEQFF.

The rearrangement joins TRBV27 to TRBJ1-2; no definite D call. The germline gives CDR1 MNHEY, CDR2 SMNVEV (reference sequence). Trimming cost V 0 bases and J 7 bases, with 12 bases left between them. The CDR3 spans 14 residues. In DNA form, the CDR3 reads TGTGCCAGCAGTTTATCGGCCCCAGGTTTTGGCTACACCTTC. It translates to CASSLSAPGFGYTF.

The chain links TRBV15 to TRBJ2-2; D is possibly TRBD1 (7 bases). The CDR3 runs to 17 residues. V was cut by 1 base and J by 6 bases, with 18 bases left in between. CDR1 and CDR2 (germline): LNHNV, YYDKDF (reference sequence). The CDR3 bases are TGTGCCACCAGCAGAGGAAAGGGGGCGGAGGGCGCCGGGGAGCTGTTTTTT. It codes for CATSRGKGAEGAGELFF.

This clone was detected only a few times. The chain is built from TRBV9 and TRBJ1-1; tentative D call: TRBD1 (5 bases). Deletions cut 2 bases from V and 0 bases from J, with 8 bases between. The CDR3 spans 14 residues. Looked up from germline, CDR1 is SGDLS and CDR2 is YYNGEE. The CDR3 DNA is TGTGCCAGCAGCGTGGGACCGTTGAACACTGAAGCTTTCTTT. Translated, it gives CASSVGPLNTEAFF.

This rearrangement joins TRBV7-9 to TRBJ2-5, with D possibly matching TRBD2 (5 bases). CDR1 and CDR2 (germline): SEHNR, FQNEAQ (reference sequence). Trimming took 2 bases from V and 5 from J, leaving 12 bases between them. The CDR3 runs 14 residues. The CDR3 region is CASSLFGGPETQYF. The CDR3 region has the DNA TGTGCCAGCAGCTTATTTGGCGGGCCGGAGACCCAGTACTTC. The whole variable domain, filled in from reference TRBV7-9 and TRBJ2-5, reads DTGVSQNPRHKITKRGQNVTFRCDPISEHNRLYWYRQTLGQGPEFLTYFQNEAQLEKSRLLSDRFSAERPKGSFSTLEIQRTEQGDSAMYLCASSLFGGPETQYFGPGTRLLVL.

This chain links TRBV6-5 with TRBJ2-3; D is perhaps TRBD1 (5 bases). Per the germline V gene, CDR1 is MNHEY and CDR2 is SVGAGI. Trimming left V 2 bases short and J 4 bases short, with 10 bases between. The CDR3 spans 14 residues. The CDR3 loop is CASSYSSRADTQYF. In nucleotides, the CDR3 is TGTGCCAGCAGTTACAGCTCCAGGGCAGATACGCAGTATTTT.

The CDR3 DNA reads TGTGCCAGCAACGACAGGTTCTATGGCTACACCTTC. It is translated as CASNDRFYGYTF. The chain links TRBV28 to TRBJ1-2; D is possibly TRBD1 (6 bases). The CDR3 is 12 amino acids. V gave up 7 bases and J gave up 4 bases, with 10 bases separating them. CDR1 and CDR2 (germline): MDHEN, SYDVKM.

The chain recombines TRBV11-2 with TRBJ1-5; 9 bases line up with TRBD1. The CDR3 runs 14 residues. Germline trimming cut 0 bases from V and 10 bases from J; bases unmatched to any gene: 4. Germline V CDR1 and CDR2: SGHAT, FQNNGV. CDR3 coding DNA: TGTGCCAGCAGCTTAGAACAGGGGGCGCTTCCCCAGCATTTT. This sequence encodes CASSLEQGALPQHF.

The CDR3 loop is CSAFPGTSGYNEQFF. The DNA of the CDR3 is TGCAGCGCCTTCCCGGGGACTAGCGGATACAATGAGCAGTTCTTC. The genes are TRBV29-1 and TRBJ2-1; 11 bases agree with TRBD2. The V and J ends lost 7 bases and 4 bases, in that order; junction bases with no gene match: 9. Germline V CDR1 and CDR2: SQVTM, ANQGSEA. The CDR3 length is 15 residues.

The chain recombines TRBV7-2 with TRBJ2-3; 10 positions agree with TRBD2. With V trimmed by 2 bases and J by 4 bases, 9 bases remained unmatched. Germline V gene data show CDR1 as SGHTA and CDR2 as FQGNSA. The CDR3 loop spans 17 amino acids. CDR3 sequence: CASSLFLSGGAADTQYF. For the CDR3, the DNA is TGTGCCAGCAGCTTATTTTTGAGCGGGGGGGCCGCAGATACGCAGTATTTT.

The chain is built from TRBV28 and TRBJ1-5; 8 bases align to TRBD1. Germline CDR1 reads MDHEN; CDR2 reads SYDVKM. J gave up 0 bases and V 7 bases, and 5 bases lay outside the gene matches. The length of the CDR3 is 15 residues. In DNA, the CDR3 is TGTGCCAGCACTTCCGGGACAGGTAGCAATCAGCCCCAGCATTTT. The encoded protein is CASTSGTGSNQPQHF.

The chain carries TRBV7-9 and TRBJ2-1; weak D call: TRBD2 (5 bases). The germline V gene encodes CDR1 SEHNR and CDR2 FQNEAQ (reference sequence). V gave up 8 bases and J gave up 4 bases, with 12 bases separating them. The CDR3 loop spans 13 amino acids. This chain's CDR3 is CASVAGAYNEQFF. In nucleotides, the CDR3 is TGTGCCAGCGTGGCGGGTGCTTACAATGAGCAGTTCTTC.

The chain employs TRBV5-1 and TRBJ2-7; perhaps TRBD2 as D (7 bases). V was pared by 0 bases and J by 6 bases, with 13 bases between. This CDR3 is 14 amino acids long. Germline assignment: CDR1 SGHRS and CDR2 YFSETQ. The CDR3 reads CASSLAGEGGEQYF. For the CDR3, the DNA is TGCGCCAGCAGCTTGGCCGGGGAGGGGGGCGAGCAGTACTTC.